This T cell receptor beta chain was sequenced during a study of beta chain features in type 1 diabetes. The study, taken as a whole, reports: Cells expressing TCR highly could be over-represented by cDNA sequencing. A moderate, significant TCRB CDR3 shortening appeared in type 1 diabetes across four CD4+ subsets. Type 1 diabetes patients showed fewer insertions and more deletions at VDJ junctions.

Expressed TCRB transcripts were sequenced because the entire RNA isolate underwent reverse transcription. Assay: immunoSEQ multiplex PCR; the TCRdb copy retains only in-frame clones and omits some. The sample includes more than 250,000 clones, roughly a quarter of them seen just once. The CDR3 has 16 residues. Trimming removed 6 bases from V and 3 bases from J; junction bases left unmatched: 9. The germline V gene has CDR1 SEHNR and CDR2 FQNEAQ (reference sequence). This clone was seen a handful of times. The target antigen is unknown. The rearrangement uses TRBV7-9 and TRBJ2-3, with 10 nucleotides matching TRBD2. The sample consisted of naive CD4+ T cells from blood. This clonotype was sampled from a woman in her twenties or thirties with type 1 diabetes. CDR3 nucleotides: TGTGCCAGCAGTCGGGGAGCGGGAGGGCCGACAGATACGCAGTATTTT. Its translation is CASSRGAGGPTDTQYF.